These 10 T cell receptor beta chains originate from one sample sequenced in a study of blood T cells in healthy people across ages. A J-beta primer mix and a sample-barcoded 5' primer were used in a second PCR of roughly 7 to 12 cycles. TCRdb called the 5' RACE reads again in MiXCR, with one record for every CDR3 protein. Seen here are roughly 680,000 distinct CDR3 sequences, around 50% observed once, and the top ten hold roughly 13%. The sample comprised blood. Receptors were obtained from a woman of 80 years or more in good health.

This clonotype was seen a handful of times. The genes are TRBV28 and TRBJ1-4; TRBD1 aligns across 9 bases. The CDR3 covers 14 residues. Per the germline V gene, CDR1 is MDHEN and CDR2 is SYDVKM. With 5 bases clipped from V and 10 bases from J, the junction kept 8 bases outside the gene matches. CDR3 amino acids: CASSPGTGRGKLFF. CDR3 coding DNA: TGTGCCAGCAGTCCCGGGACAGGGCGGGGAAAACTGTTTTTT.

The chain joins TRBV5-6 to TRBJ2-1; TRBD1 might be the D (6 bases). Trimming stripped 4 bases from V and 4 bases from J, with 12 bases between. Germline assignment: CDR1 SGHDT and CDR2 YYEEEE. CDR3 length: 14 amino acids. CDR3 sequence (DNA): TGTGCCAGCAGCCCAGGGGTGGGGTACAATGAGCAGTTCTTC. Protein: CASSPGVGYNEQFF.

The chain employs TRBV20-1 and TRBJ2-3, with TRBD2 as a possible D gene (5 bases). The V end was cut by 5 bases, the J end by 0 bases, with 21 bases between. Germline V gene lookup returns CDR1 DFQATT and CDR2 SNEGSKA (reference sequence). The CDR3 length is 17 residues. The CDR3 sequence is CSADEGWRPSSTDTQYF. CDR3 nucleotide sequence: TGCAGTGCTGATGAGGGTTGGAGACCATCTAGCACAGATACGCAGTATTTT.

This clonotype was observed at least ten times. The chain joins TRBV12-3 or TRBV12-4 to TRBJ2-3; D is uncertain. CDR3 length: 13 residues. V lost 5 bases, J lost 0 bases, and 6 bases lay in between. CDR3 loop: CASSAPSTDTQYF. The CDR3 DNA is TGTGCCAGCAGTGCGCCTAGCACAGATACGCAGTATTTT.

This clonotype has more than one count but fewer than ten. The chain couples TRBV5-1 to TRBJ2-1, with D uncertain. The CDR3 loop spans 13 amino acids. Looked up from germline, CDR1 is SGHRS and CDR2 is YFSETQ. V lost 4 bases and J 3 bases, leaving 8 bases between the germline ends. This chain's CDR3 is CASSVGDYNEQFF. CDR3 in DNA: TGCGCCAGCAGCGTGGGTGACTACAATGAGCAGTTCTTC.

This clonotype was detected only a few times. The chain is built from TRBV28 and TRBJ1-1, with D tentatively TRBD1 (6 bases). Deletions cut 6 bases from V and 3 bases from J, with 17 bases between. Germline CDR1 reads MDHEN; CDR2 reads SYDVKM. The CDR3 contains 15 residues. CDR3 amino acids: CASRPKGHPYTEAFF. The CDR3 DNA reads as TGTGCCAGCAGACCCAAGGGACACCCTTACACTGAAGCTTTCTTT.

V and J are TRBV10-1 and TRBJ1-1; 7 nucleotides agree with TRBD1. The V and J ends lost 10 bases and 9 bases, in that order; junction bases with no gene match: 14. The CDR3 loop spans 13 amino acids. Germline V CDR1 and CDR2: WNHNN, SYGVQD (reference sequence). In nucleotides, the CDR3 is TGCGCCACCGTGGACAGGCTCAACGGGCAAGCTTTCTTT. Translating it yields CATVDRLNGQAFF.

The chain recombines TRBV6-5 with TRBJ2-3, with TRBD2 identical over 10 bases. CDR1 MNHEY and CDR2 SVGAGI come from the germline V gene. V gave up 11 bases and J gave up 4 bases; unmatched junction bases: 12. The length of the CDR3 is 15 residues. CDR3 coding DNA: TGTGCCCCGATACCGGAGAGCGGGAGGGCAGATACGCAGTATTTT. Protein: CAPIPESGRADTQYF.

This clonotype appeared a single time. This rearrangement joins TRBV29-1 to TRBJ2-3, with 9 bases matching TRBD2. This CDR3 spans 15 amino acids. The ends lost 1 base at V and 4 bases at J; junction bases unmatched: 6. Germline CDR1 reads SQVTM; CDR2 reads ANQGSEA. CDR3 region: CSVEGTSDFPDTQYF. The CDR3 DNA follows: TGCAGCGTTGAAGGGACTAGCGATTTTCCAGATACGCAGTATTTT.

This clonotype was counted ten times or more. The V gene is TRBV7-8, the J gene TRBJ2-7; D is undetermined. V shed 3 bases and J shed 3 bases, with 9 bases lying between them. The length of the CDR3 is 13 residues. Germline V gives CDR1 SGHVS, CDR2 FQNEAQ. The CDR3 here is CASSFFTVYEQYF. The CDR3 DNA reads as TGTGCCAGCAGCTTTTTCACGGTCTACGAGCAGTACTTC.